The sequence of this T cell receptor (beta chain) was determined in a study of blood T cells in healthy people across ages. General observations from the study: Long-lived donors had more naive CD4+ cells and higher diversity than aged donors.

Concerning this clonotype: Antigen specificity is unknown.

Germline V gene lookup returns CDR1 SGDLS and CDR2 YYNGEE. V lost 0 bases and J lost 2, with 12 bases in between. The CDR3 totals 17 residues. Using a J-beta primer mix together with a sample-barcoded 5' primer, a second PCR was run for roughly 7 to 12 cycles. MiXCR was run by TCRdb on the 5' RACE reads, yielding one entry per CDR3 protein. The sample yields hundreds of thousands of distinct CDR3 sequences, about 30% seen once. The sample was blood. The chain employs TRBV9 and TRBJ1-6, with D perhaps TRBD1 (6 bases). The source is a woman aged 80 or over in good health. The CDR3 spells CASSVGAGETYNSPLHF. The DNA for the CDR3 is TGTGCCAGCAGCGTAGGAGCAGGGGAAACCTATAATTCACCCCTCCACTTT.